The sequence of this T cell receptor (beta chain) was determined in a study of cytomegalovirus exposure and HLA in healthy donors. Study observations and caveats: CMV serostatus was the only recorded immune exposure for donors.

The donors gave bone marrow, and they were healthy. The CDR3 has 20 amino acids. Amplification used 60 Vbeta primers and 13 Jbeta primers. Sequenced by immunoSEQ multiplex PCR; TCRdb stores in-frame clones only, minus some. Seen here are approximately 100,000 clones, 75% to 80% observed once, and the top ten hold 3.8%. This clone appeared once. Antigen: not known. This rearrangement joins TRBV12-2 to TRBJ2-6; TRBD2 is the table's D call and was not checked against the DNA. TRBV12-2 is termed a pseudogene. Source material: PBMCs. This clonotype was obtained from a woman in her forties in good health and CMV-seronegative. CDR3 region: CASRLETSGGQNNGANVLTF. The CDR3 DNA is TGTGCAAGTCGCTTAGAGACTAGCGGGGGTCAAAACAATGGGGCCAACGTCCTGACTTTC.